The 18 T cell receptor beta chains in this list originate from one sample, sequenced in a study of OX40 agonist ivuxolimab in advanced cancers. The table came from immunoSEQ multiplex PCR; TCRdb's copy has only in-frame clones and leaves some out. The table shows 38,000 or so clones, with around 87% occurring only once. This material consisted of CD4+ or CD8+ T cells sorted from blood, taken in a trial of the OX40 agonist ivuxolimab. The receptors were gathered from an adult with an advanced solid tumor such as melanoma, head and neck, liver or kidney cancer.

The chain couples TRBV7-9 to TRBJ1-6; D uncertain. This CDR3 has 12 amino acids. V was pared by 0 bases and J by 7 bases, with 1 base between. CDR1 and CDR2 from the germline V gene are SEHNR and FQNEAQ (reference sequence). In nucleotides, the CDR3 is TGTGCCAGCAGCTTAGCCAATTCACCCCTCCACTTT. Residues: CASSLANSPLHF. The variable domain in full, with the rest retrieved from reference TRBV7-9 and TRBJ1-6, is DTGVSQNPRHKITKRGQNVTFRCDPISEHNRLYWYRQTLGQGPEFLTYFQNEAQLEKSRLLSDRFSAERPKGSFSTLEIQRTEQGDSAMYLCASSLANSPLHFGNGTRLTVT.

The genes are TRBV28 and TRBJ1-3, with TRBD1 as a possible D gene (5 bases). The length of the CDR3 is 18 residues. V was pared by 5 bases and J by 8 bases, with 28 bases between. From germline, CDR1 is MDHEN and CDR2 SYDVKM. CDR3 region: CASSRPGRGRYLGDTIYF. For the CDR3, the DNA is TGTGCCAGCAGTAGACCAGGACGGGGGAGGTACTTAGGGGACACCATATATTTT.

The chain links TRBV4-2 to TRBJ2-1; 11 bases line up with TRBD2. This CDR3 contains 16 residues. The germline V gene encodes CDR1 LGHNA and CDR2 YNFKEQ. The V and J ends lost 1 base and 8 bases, in that order; junction bases with no gene match: 7. DNA for the CDR3: TGTGCCAGCAGCCAAGTCTCAGGTAGCGGGGGGGATGAGCAGTTCTTC. Amino acid sequence: CASSQVSGSGGDEQFF.

This chain uses TRBV15 with TRBJ2-5, with 7 bases aligning to TRBD1. The trim removed 4 bases at V and 9 bases at J, leaving 5 bases unmatched. Germline V lookup: CDR1 LNHNV, CDR2 YYDKDF (reference sequence). This CDR3 region has 12 residues. For the CDR3, the DNA is TGTGCCACCAGCACAGGGGGATGGGCCCAGTACTTC. As protein: CATSTGGWAQYF.

The chain employs TRBV18 and TRBJ2-2; D gene uncertain. Germline V CDR1 and CDR2: KGHSH, LQKENI. CDR3 length: 13 amino acids. The germline V and J ends were trimmed by 3 bases and 2 bases, with 4 bases remaining between them. The DNA for the CDR3 is TGTGCCAGCTCACCCGAAAACACCGGGGAGCTGTTTTTT. Protein: CASSPENTGELFF.

The chain couples TRBV4-3 to TRBJ1-1; D is ambiguous. The CDR3 runs 14 residues. Trimming stripped 0 bases from V and 4 bases from J, with 9 bases between. Per germline, CDR1 LGHNA and CDR2 YSLEER. The DNA for the CDR3 is TGCGCCAGCAGCCAAGATGCCCAGCTCACTGAAGCTTTCTTT. The encoded protein is CASSQDAQLTEAFF.

This clone was detected only once. The CDR3 nucleotides read TGTGCCAGCACCTTCGGGGCCCCCAACACTGAAGCTTTCTTT. It encodes CASTFGAPNTEAFF. This rearrangement joins TRBV11-2 to TRBJ1-1; possibly TRBD1 for D (5 bases). Trimming left V 7 bases short and J 2 bases short, with 14 bases between. The CDR3 extends over 14 amino acids. The V gene's germline CDR1 is SGHAT and CDR2 FQNNGV.

This chain links TRBV4-3 with TRBJ1-2; the D gene is possibly TRBD1 (5 bases). The CDR3 extends over 16 amino acids. Per germline, CDR1 LGHNA and CDR2 YSLEER. Trimming stripped 0 bases from V and 1 base from J, with 12 bases between. CDR3 sequence: CASSQDVGRNNYGYTF. The CDR3 nucleotides are TGCGCCAGCAGCCAAGATGTGGGACGGAATAACTATGGCTACACCTTC.

The chain has TRBV5-4 and TRBJ1-2, with D unclear. The CDR3 runs 13 residues. V was trimmed by 4 bases and J by 6 bases, leaving 13 bases between them. The V gene's germline CDR1 is SGHNT and CDR2 YYREEE (reference sequence). The CDR3 spells CASSPREINGYTF. The CDR3 nucleotides read TGTGCCAGCAGCCCTCGGGAGATTAATGGCTACACCTTC.

This chain joins TRBV7-3 and TRBJ2-7; 11 nucleotides match TRBD1. The CDR3 has 13 amino acids. The germline CDR1 and CDR2 sequences are SGHTA and FQGTGA. V shed 5 bases, J shed 6 bases, and the junction held 3 bases outside the gene matches. This chain's CDR3 is CASSLGTGGEQYF. The CDR3 nucleotides are TGTGCCAGCAGCCTAGGGACAGGGGGCGAGCAGTACTTC.

The rearrangement uses TRBV10-3 and TRBJ2-2; D is possibly TRBD1 (5 bases). V was cut by 4 bases and J by 3 bases, with 12 bases left in between. Germline V gene data show CDR1 as ENHRY and CDR2 as SYGVKD. The CDR3 is 15 amino acids. The CDR3 nucleotides are TGTGCCATCAGTGGGGTCAGGGTGGACACCGGGGAGCTGTTTTTT. It is translated as CAISGVRVDTGELFF.

The rearrangement links TRBV5-8 to TRBJ2-5; a weak D match, TRBD2 (6 bases). The CDR3 is 11 residues long. V lost 4 bases and J lost 12, with 13 bases in between. The germline gives CDR1 SGHTS, CDR2 YDEGEE. CDR3 sequence: CASSLGGSEYF. DNA for the CDR3: TGTGCCAGCAGCCTGGGGGGTAGTGAGTACTTC.

The V call is TRBV7-9, the J call TRBJ2-3; the match to TRBD1 covers 7 bases. Germline CDR1 SEHNR, CDR2 FQNEAQ (reference sequence). Trimming cost V 2 bases and J 3 bases; bases outside gene matches: 2. The CDR3 contains 14 residues. CDR3 residues: CASSLSTGTDTQYF. CDR3 in DNA: TGTGCCAGCAGCTTATCGACAGGGACAGATACGCAGTATTTT.

The genes are TRBV27 and TRBJ2-1, with 11 bases that match TRBD2. The ends lost 2 bases at V and 4 bases at J; junction bases unmatched: 7. The CDR3 is 17 residues long. In germline, CDR1 is MNHEY, CDR2 SMNVEV (reference sequence). The CDR3: CASSLKVSSGGYNEQFF. The DNA of the CDR3 is TGTGCCAGCAGTTTAAAGGTGTCTAGCGGGGGGTACAATGAGCAGTTCTTC.

This clone was detected only a few times. V usage is TRBV28 and J usage is TRBJ2-2; no firm D call. CDR3 length: 15 residues. Looked up from germline, CDR1 is MDHEN and CDR2 is SYDVKM. Trimming left V 3 bases short and J 1 base short, with 9 bases between. The CDR3 reads CASSFGFWNTGELFF. CDR3 nucleotides: TGTGCCAGCAGTTTTGGTTTCTGGAACACCGGGGAGCTGTTTTTT.

CDR3 bases: TGCAGTGCTATTGCGGACACTGAAGCTTTCTTT. This encodes CSAIADTEAFF. The V call is TRBV20-1, the J call TRBJ1-1; D remains unclear. V lost 4 bases, J lost 3 bases, and 6 bases lay in between. The CDR3 covers 11 residues. CDR1 is DFQATT and CDR2 is SNEGSKA in the germline V gene (reference sequence).

The gene calls are TRBV20-1 and TRBJ2-7; 8 positions agree with TRBD2. The CDR3 consists of 11 residues. Per the germline V gene, CDR1 is DFQATT and CDR2 is SNEGSKA (reference sequence). In DNA, the CDR3 is TGCAGCCTAGCGGGTCCTTACGAGCAGTACTTC. Its protein product is CSLAGPYEQYF.

The rearrangement joins TRBV4-1 to TRBJ2-1; D is perhaps TRBD2 (6 bases). Looked up from germline, CDR1 is MGHRA and CDR2 is YSYEKL. The CDR3 consists of 13 residues. V lost 4 bases and J 7 bases, leaving 11 bases between the germline ends. The CDR3: CASSPGLMNEQFF. The CDR3 DNA reads as TGCGCCAGCAGCCCAGGACTAATGAATGAGCAGTTCTTC.